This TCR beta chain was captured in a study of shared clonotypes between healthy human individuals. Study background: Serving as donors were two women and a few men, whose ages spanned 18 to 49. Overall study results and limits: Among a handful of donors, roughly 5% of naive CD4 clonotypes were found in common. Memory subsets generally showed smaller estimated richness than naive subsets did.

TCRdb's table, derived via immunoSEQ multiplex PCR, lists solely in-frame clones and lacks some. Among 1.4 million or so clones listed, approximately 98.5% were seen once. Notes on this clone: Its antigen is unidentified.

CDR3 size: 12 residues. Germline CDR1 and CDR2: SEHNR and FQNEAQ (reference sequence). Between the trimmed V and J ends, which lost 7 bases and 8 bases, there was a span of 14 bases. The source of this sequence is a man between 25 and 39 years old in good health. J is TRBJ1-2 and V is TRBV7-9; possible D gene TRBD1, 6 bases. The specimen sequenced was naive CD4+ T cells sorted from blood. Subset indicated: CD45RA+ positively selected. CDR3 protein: CASNLDSWGYTF. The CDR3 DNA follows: TGTGCCAGCAACCTGGACAGTTGGGGCTACACCTTC.